A selection of T cell receptor beta chains follows, all from one sample in a study of shared clonotypes between healthy human individuals. The repertoire was sequenced with immunoSEQ multiplex PCR; TCRdb's copy has only in-frame clones and lacks some. In the table there are about 660,000 clones, approximately 74% of which are singletons. The sequencing sample was made of memory CD4+ T cells sorted from blood. These TCRs come from a woman aged 25 to 39 in good health. Both conserved end residues are part of each CDR3.

j_call: TRBJ2-7; v_call: TRBV6-5; cdr3_aa: CASSYSGQASSYEQYF
j_call: TRBJ2-2; v_call: TRBV28; cdr3_aa: CASGTPNTGELFF
j_call: TRBJ2-7; v_call: TRBV20-1; cdr3_aa: CSASVTYEQYF
j_call: TRBJ2-7; v_call: TRBV6-5; cdr3_aa: CASSLIAGGLEQYF
j_call: TRBJ2-1; v_call: TRBV30; cdr3_aa: CAWKKGRYTEYNEQFF
j_call: TRBJ1-1; v_call: TRBV2; cdr3_aa: CASSAQGPLNTEAFF
j_call: TRBJ2-2; v_call: TRBV7-3; cdr3_aa: CASSLFDRATGELFF
j_call: TRBJ1-4; v_call: TRBV7-9; cdr3_aa: CASSSSAGGGEKLFF
j_call: TRBJ2-3; v_call: TRBV18; cdr3_aa: CASSHGQYTDTQYF
j_call: TRBJ1-1; v_call: TRBV19; cdr3_aa: CASREGGRTEAFF
j_call: TRBJ1-2; v_call: TRBV28; cdr3_aa: CASSPRDRLRGYGYTF
j_call: TRBJ2-1; v_call: TRBV6-5; cdr3_aa: CASSYRDRVYNEQFF
j_call: TRBJ2-7; v_call: TRBV4-1; cdr3_aa: CASSQREPSGSDAIFYEQYF
j_call: TRBJ2-1; v_call: TRBV25-1; cdr3_aa: CASSELMGQGPNNEQFF
j_call: TRBJ2-2; v_call: TRBV6-5; cdr3_aa: CASSYGTRRTGELFF
j_call: TRBJ2-7; v_call: TRBV7-8; cdr3_aa: CASSRTSGASYEQYF
j_call: TRBJ2-5; v_call: TRBV7-2; cdr3_aa: CATAPGRESETQYF
j_call: TRBJ2-2; v_call: TRBV4-1; cdr3_aa: CASSQGPGQGNTGELFF
j_call: TRBJ2-7; v_call: TRBV11-2; cdr3_aa: CAARSSVNHEQYF
j_call: TRBJ1-5; v_call: TRBV6-1; cdr3_aa: CASSERQGSAHQPQHF
j_call: TRBJ1-1; v_call: TRBV27; cdr3_aa: CASSFTGNTEAFF
j_call: TRBJ2-2; v_call: TRBV7-8; cdr3_aa: CASRYGTPNTGELFF
j_call: TRBJ1-1; v_call: TRBV11-2; cdr3_aa: CASSLASRGLEAFF
j_call: TRBJ2-2; v_call: TRBV25-1; cdr3_aa: CASSAGEGPRYTGELFF
j_call: TRBJ2-6; v_call: TRBV28; cdr3_aa: CASSSPSRQGLALGANVLTF
j_call: TRBJ1-5; v_call: TRBV28; cdr3_aa: CASSSTLGNQPQHF
j_call: TRBJ2-1; v_call: TRBV27; cdr3_aa: CASSLFSGGNEQFF
j_call: TRBJ2-7; v_call: TRBV27; cdr3_aa: CASQLAGEVYEQYF
j_call: TRBJ2-3; v_call: TRBV28; cdr3_aa: CASRNQDRTTDTQYF
j_call: TRBJ2-5; v_call: TRBV28; cdr3_aa: CASSLSVGGLRYQETQYF
j_call: TRBJ1-2; v_call: TRBV5-1; cdr3_aa: CASSYGQEVNGYTF
j_call: TRBJ2-2; v_call: TRBV19; cdr3_aa: CASSLPGPPPGELFF
j_call: TRBJ2-1; v_call: TRBV28; cdr3_aa: CASRGTVGRESSYNEQFF
j_call: TRBJ1-5; v_call: TRBV18; cdr3_aa: CASSLGTALSNQPQHF
j_call: TRBJ1-5; v_call: TRBV19; cdr3_aa: CASSSQGRMPQHF
j_call: TRBJ2-7; v_call: TRBV18; cdr3_aa: CASSLGPAEGEQYF
j_call: TRBJ2-2; v_call: TRBV5-1; cdr3_aa: CASSSSFTGELFF
j_call: TRBJ2-1; v_call: TRBV6-5; cdr3_aa: CASSRSGSMDEQFF
j_call: TRBJ2-2; v_call: TRBV11-2; cdr3_aa: CASSSRASWTGISGGELFF
j_call: TRBJ2-7; v_call: TRBV21-1; cdr3_aa: CASSVGGPPYYEQYF
j_call: TRBJ2-7; v_call: TRBV28; cdr3_aa: CASRPGGLAGSYEQYF
j_call: TRBJ1-1; v_call: TRBV28; cdr3_aa: CASSLFQGNTEAFF
j_call: TRBJ1-2; v_call: TRBV14; cdr3_aa: CASSQVGQAQIALGYGYTF
j_call: TRBJ1-5; v_call: TRBV7-8; cdr3_aa: CASSLTFYSNQPQHF
j_call: TRBJ2-3; v_call: TRBV6-5; cdr3_aa: CASSYSGARADTQYF
j_call: TRBJ1-2; v_call: TRBV11-2; cdr3_aa: CASSPDGDYGYTF
j_call: TRBJ2-1; v_call: TRBV19; cdr3_aa: CASSGTSGRAIDNEQFF
j_call: TRBJ2-1; v_call: TRBV9; cdr3_aa: CASSVGRLAGGPQFF
j_call: TRBJ1-1; v_call: TRBV5-6; cdr3_aa: CASSGTGVFNTEAFF
j_call: TRBJ2-7; v_call: TRBV18; cdr3_aa: CASSPPGSGEQYF
j_call: TRBJ2-2; v_call: TRBV27; cdr3_aa: CASSLNVGLNTGELFF
j_call: TRBJ2-1; v_call: TRBV5-1; cdr3_aa: CASSVSSGNYNEQFF
j_call: TRBJ2-7; v_call: TRBV30; cdr3_aa: CAWSAGTGDYEQYF
j_call: TRBJ2-7; v_call: TRBV19; cdr3_aa: CASRPGQGRPYEQYF
j_call: TRBJ2-2; v_call: TRBV7-8; cdr3_aa: CASSLSGNTGELFF
j_call: TRBJ2-5; v_call: TRBV27; cdr3_aa: CASSSVGGRETQYF
j_call: TRBJ2-2; v_call: TRBV29-1; cdr3_aa: CSVSTGLAGFGELFF
j_call: TRBJ2-3; v_call: TRBV27; cdr3_aa: CASSSDSHPQYF
j_call: TRBJ1-2; v_call: TRBV30; cdr3_aa: CAWSVSRDRYTF
j_call: TRBJ2-3; v_call: TRBV2; cdr3_aa: CASSRESGRAGTDTQYF